The present T cell receptor beta chain was sequenced within a study of blood T cell repertoires in COVID-19. Whole-study context: Nucleic acid was either cDNA or gDNA, and it came from T cells, B-cell-depleted T cells, or PBMCs.

Original data processing: Estimation of nucleated cell counts relied on the amplification of reference gene primers. Profiling relied on immunoSEQ multiplex PCR, and the TCRdb table lists in-frame clones only, not all of them. The V and J calls and clone size were taken over from that table, and D and trimming were inferred from the DNA. The sample yields around 41,000 clones, about 88% seen once. CDR1 and CDR2 from the germline V gene are MNHEY and SVGAGI. Deletions cut 0 bases from V and 7 bases from J, with 7 bases between. The length of the CDR3 is 13 residues. The rearrangement uses TRBV6-5 and TRBJ2-1; the D gene is possibly TRBD2 (6 bases). This TCR derives from a human donor in a cohort sampled during active COVID-19. Sequenced input: peripheral blood. CDR3 DNA sequence: TGTGCCAGCAGTTACTCGGAGGGAAATGAGCAGTTCTTC. This encodes CASSYSEGNEQFF.